One and the same sample provided the 15 T cell receptor beta chains below, sequenced in a study of cytomegalovirus exposure and HLA in healthy donors. Amplification used 60 Vbeta primers and 13 Jbeta primers. The protocol was immunoSEQ multiplex PCR, while the TCRdb copy is restricted to in-frame clones and leaves out a portion. The sample has 200,000 or so clones, about four fifths seen once. The sample comprised PBMCs. These receptors came from a boy younger than 10 in good health and CMV-seronegative.

The rearrangement joins TRBV13 to TRBJ2-7; 9 bases map to TRBD1. V shed 3 bases, J shed 4 bases, and the junction held 7 bases outside the gene matches. CDR3 length: 15 amino acids. CDR1 and CDR2 (germline): PRHDT, FYEKMQ (reference sequence). CDR3 sequence (DNA): TGTGCCAGCAGCTTCCACTTGGGACAGGGATACGAGCAGTACTTC. It specifies CASSFHLGQGYEQYF.

This clone came up once. V and J are TRBV7-6 and TRBJ2-1, with D possibly being TRBD1 (5 bases). The germline CDR1 and CDR2 sequences are SGHVS and FNYEAQ. V lost 1 base to trimming and J lost 9 bases, with 16 bases between them. This CDR3 comprises 15 residues. CDR3 in DNA: TGTGCCAGCAGCTTAGTAAGTTCAGGGTACGGTGAGCAGTTCTTC. Amino acids: CASSLVSSGYGEQFF.

The V call is TRBV6-1, the J call TRBJ1-2; D perhaps matches TRBD1 (5 bases). CDR1 and CDR2 (germline): MNHNS, SASEGT. The V and J ends lost 6 bases and 2 bases respectively, with 16 bases between them. The CDR3 covers 15 residues. CDR3 region: CASRTAEYRNYGYTF. The CDR3 coding sequence is TGTGCCAGCAGGACAGCCGAATACCGGAACTATGGCTACACCTTC.

The chain couples TRBV7-9 to TRBJ1-1; D gene unclear. The germline gives CDR1 SEHNR, CDR2 FQNEAQ (reference sequence). The CDR3 spans 14 residues. The ends were cut back, 5 bases at V and 1 base at J, with 11 bases in the middle. CDR3 in DNA: TGTGCCAGCAGCCCCCCCATAGCGAACACTGAAGCTTTCTTT. This gives the protein CASSPPIANTEAFF.

As to this clone: Mismatch with germline at one junction end may stem from a read error. The chain combines TRBV7-7 with TRBJ2-5; 7 positions agree with TRBD2. Germline V gene sequence: CDR1 SSHAT, CDR2 FNYEAQ (reference sequence). This CDR3 is 14 amino acids long. This chain's CDR3 is CASSFTGTKETQYF. The CDR3 region has the DNA TGTGCTAGCAGTTTTACCGGGACTAAAGAGACCCAGTACTTC. Variable domain in full (rest from reference TRBV7-7 and TRBJ2-5): GAGVSQSPRYKVTKRGQDVTLRCDPISSHATLYWYQQALGQGPEFLTYFNYEAQPDKSGLPSDRFSAERPEGSISTLTIQRTEQRDSAMYRCASSFTGTKETQYFGPGTRLLVL.

DNA for the CDR3: TGTGCCAGCAACCCGGGGCAGGGGTCTACTGGCTACACCTTC. This gives the protein CASNPGQGSTGYTF. V usage is TRBV13 and J usage is TRBJ1-2; TRBD1 is a possible D gene (6 bases). Germline loops: CDR1 PRHDT, CDR2 FYEKMQ (reference sequence). The CDR3 has 14 amino acids. Trimming stripped 7 bases from V and 7 bases from J, with 19 bases between.

The chain combines TRBV6-1 with TRBJ1-1, with TRBD1 identical over 9 bases. Germline V lookup: CDR1 MNHNS, CDR2 SASEGT. This CDR3 contains 14 residues. The V segment lost 10 bases and the J segment 5 bases; nucleotides outside the gene matches: 11. The CDR3 DNA follows: TGTGCCACAACCTGGGACAGGGTGGGGACTGAAGCTTTCTTT. It codes for CATTWDRVGTEAFF.

This sequence joins TRBV11-2 and TRBJ1-4, with a weak D call TRBD1 (6 bases). Germline CDR1 and CDR2: SGHAT and FQNNGV. The ends were cut back, 8 bases at V and 3 bases at J, with 7 bases in the middle. The CDR3 runs to 12 residues. CDR3 sequence (DNA): TGTGCCAGCGGACAGCCTAATGAAAAACTGTTTTTT. This translates into CASGQPNEKLFF.

V usage is TRBV9 and J usage is TRBJ1-1; 9 bases map to TRBD1. This CDR3 spans 19 amino acids. Germline assignment: CDR1 SGDLS and CDR2 YYNGEE. V shed 3 bases and J 0 bases; nucleotides not matched to a gene: 15. In DNA form, the CDR3 reads TGTGCCAGCAGCGCACGTGGGACAGGGATTCGGGGAGTGAACACTGAAGCTTTCTTT. Translation gives CASSARGTGIRGVNTEAFF.

This chain uses TRBV6-1 with TRBJ1-1; maybe TRBD1 (6 bases). V was cut by 7 bases and J by 2 bases, with 14 bases left in between. The length of the CDR3 is 14 residues. CDR1 MNHNS and CDR2 SASEGT come from the germline V gene. As DNA, the CDR3 is TGTGCCAGCACTATTACCAGGGGAAACACTGAAGCTTTCTTT. Translation: CASTITRGNTEAFF.

The chain joins TRBV5-1 to TRBJ1-1; the D is unclear. Germline V lookup: CDR1 SGHRS, CDR2 YFSETQ. V dropped 0 bases and J dropped 1 base, with 10 bases sitting between them. The CDR3 has 15 amino acids. CDR3 region: CASSLAAGGNTEAFF. The CDR3 DNA sequence: TGCGCCAGCAGCTTGGCGGCCGGAGGGAACACTGAAGCTTTCTTT.

The chain employs TRBV6-5 and TRBJ1-3; the D is unclear. Germline-derived CDR1 and CDR2 are MNHEY and SVGAGI. The CDR3 runs to 13 residues. V was shortened by 7 bases and J by 0 bases, with 7 bases between the two germline ends. This chain's CDR3 is CASMSLSGNTIYF. In nucleotides, the CDR3 is TGTGCCAGCATGTCCCTCTCTGGAAACACCATATATTTT.

The V and J genes are TRBV7-2 and TRBJ2-1; 7 bases align to TRBD2. The CDR3 spans 15 residues. V was clipped by 1 base and J by 8 bases; unmatched bases: 8. Germline CDR1 and CDR2: SGHTA and FQGNSA. The CDR3 nucleotides are TGTGCCAGCAGCTTAGGATCTAGCGGTGTCGATGAGCAGTTCTTC. As protein: CASSLGSSGVDEQFF.

This clone occurred once. The genes are TRBV4-3 and TRBJ2-3, with 10 nucleotides matching TRBD1. Germline V gene lookup returns CDR1 LGHNA and CDR2 YSLEER. The CDR3 is 17 residues long. V was clipped by 1 base and J by 1 base; unmatched bases: 5. As DNA, the CDR3 is TGCGCCAGCAGCCAAGGGAGACAGGGGGCCGGCACAGATACGCAGTATTTT. Translation: CASSQGRQGAGTDTQYF.

The V and J genes are TRBV15 and TRBJ2-1; TRBD1 might be the D (8 bases). Trimming removed 5 bases from V and 0 bases from J, with 17 bases in between. CDR1 is LNHNV, CDR2 YYDKDF, per germline (reference sequence). The CDR3 runs to 17 residues. The CDR3 sequence: CATSALSGTGSYNEQFF. CDR3 DNA sequence: TGTGCCACCAGCGCCCTCAGCGGGACAGGCTCCTACAATGAGCAGTTCTTC.